This T cell receptor (beta chain) was identified in a study of T cell responses to AZD1222 COVID-19 vaccine. Libraries were prepared by immunoSEQ multiplex PCR; TCRdb keeps only in-frame clonotypes and omits some of them. The sample includes about 31,000 clones, around 87% of them seen just once. The CDR3 has 13 amino acids. The V and J ends lost 4 bases and 7 bases respectively, with 11 bases between them. About this clone itself: Its matching antigen is unknown.

Whether given at about 4 or about 12 weeks, second doses were pooled. Whole-study results and caveats: Elevations in Spike-specific TCR breadth and depth followed administration of two AZD1222 doses. After the peak T cell response, and only then, were repertoires sampled.

The clonotype was recovered from an adult who received the AZD1222 COVID-19 vaccine. The sample in question was peripheral blood, obtained 28 days after the second AZD1222 dose. The chain has TRBV12-3 or TRBV12-4 and TRBJ1-5; D gene ambiguous. The CDR3, as DNA: TGTGCCAGCAGTTCGATGGCGGGGCAGCCCCAGCATTTT. Translating it yields CASSSMAGQPQHF.